This entry features one T cell receptor beta chain sequence. Antigen unknown. Brentuximab vedotin exposure varied among the patients, all of whom had relapsed after autologous stem cell transplantation. The assay was immunoSEQ multiplex PCR, and TCRdb's table has in-frame clones only and misses some. The sample carries around 10,000 clones, roughly three quarters recorded once. Losses at the gene ends were 3 bases for V and 2 bases for J; bases not matched to a gene: 10. Germline V gene lookup returns CDR1 LNHDA and CDR2 SQIVND (reference sequence). CDR3 size: 17 residues. The data were taken from a study of PD-1 blockade in classical Hodgkin lymphoma. Study-wide results and caveats: Diminished baseline TCR diversity has been reported in newly diagnosed patients relative to healthy donors. Partial responders and progressors had significantly lower baseline TCR diversity.

The sample here was peripheral blood mononuclear cells (PBMCs), taken at baseline. The TCR originated in a human donor with classical Hodgkin lymphoma. V gene TRBV19 combines with J gene TRBJ2-5; 9 bases are a match to TRBD2. CDR3 in amino acids: CASSMGQTSGFQETQYF. The DNA of the CDR3 is TGTGCCAGTAGTATGGGTCAAACTAGCGGGTTTCAAGAGACCCAGTACTTC.